The 15 T cell receptor beta chains presented below share a single source sample, sequenced in a study of T cell responses to AZD1222 COVID-19 vaccine. Repertoires were generated with immunoSEQ multiplex PCR, while TCRdb's copy carries only in-frame clones and drops some. This table holds roughly 120,000 clones, about nine tenths found once. Sequences were derived from peripheral blood, sampled on day 0 of AZD1222 vaccination. These receptors all stem from an adult in good health.

This chain connects TRBV14 to TRBJ1-5; a weak D match, TRBD1 (6 bases). CDR1 and CDR2 from the germline V gene are SGHDN and FVKESK. The CDR3 has 15 amino acids. Trimming removed 3 bases at V and 6 bases at J, with 15 bases between. In DNA, the CDR3 is TGTGCCAGCAGCCAGGAACAGGGCCTGGGTCAGCCCCAGCATTTT. It codes for CASSQEQGLGQPQHF.

This clone was observed a few times. The chain joins TRBV6-5 to TRBJ1-3, with D unresolved. The V end lost 2 bases, the J end lost 4 bases, and 9 bases lay between the germline ends. This CDR3 has 14 residues. Germline CDR1 is MNHEY and CDR2 is SVGAGI. CDR3 loop: CASSYSLAGNTIYF. In DNA form, the CDR3 reads TGTGCCAGCAGTTACAGCCTCGCGGGAAACACCATATATTTT.

This sequence joins TRBV5-6 and TRBJ1-2, with D unresolved. Germline V gene lookup returns CDR1 SGHDT and CDR2 YYEEEE. The CDR3 loop spans 12 amino acids. Trimming stripped 2 bases from V and 7 bases from J, with 9 bases between. CDR3 in amino acids: CASSLVGVGYTF. CDR3 sequence (DNA): TGTGCCAGCAGCTTAGTCGGGGTTGGCTACACCTTC.

The rearrangement links TRBV5-4 to TRBJ2-5, with TRBD2 matching over 7 bases. The CDR3 is 13 amino acids. J lost 4 bases, V lost 0 bases, and 0 bases had no gene match. Germline V gene sequence: CDR1 SGHNT, CDR2 YYREEE (reference sequence). The CDR3 sequence is CASSLGGGETQYF. The DNA for the CDR3 is TGTGCCAGCAGCTTGGGGGGGGGAGAGACCCAGTACTTC.

This chain links TRBV6-1 with TRBJ2-5; D gene uncertain. The CDR3 has 16 amino acids. Germline V gene lookup returns CDR1 MNHNS and CDR2 SASEGT. Trimming took 2 bases from V and 1 from J, leaving 14 bases between them. CDR3 nucleotide sequence: TGTGCCAGCAGTGAATGGAGTTCTAGTCTCCAAGAGACCCAGTACTTC. Translated, it gives CASSEWSSSLQETQYF.

The chain is built from TRBV29-1 and TRBJ2-7; 9 positions match TRBD1. The CDR3 loop spans 14 amino acids. Per germline, CDR1 SQVTM and CDR2 ANQGSEA. After removal of 6 bases from V and 3 bases from J, the junction contained 9 bases not matched to a gene. Written as DNA, the CDR3 is TGCAGCGTGAACCAGGGGACAGGGATCTACGAGCAGTACTTC. The encoded protein is CSVNQGTGIYEQYF.

V usage is TRBV19 and J usage is TRBJ1-2; 7 nucleotides match TRBD1. The germline V gene has CDR1 LNHDA and CDR2 SQIVND (reference sequence). The CDR3 contains 15 residues. V was pared by 6 bases and J by 7 bases, with 14 bases of the junction left unmatched. CDR3 sequence (DNA): TGTGCCAGTAGGCGCGACAGGGCATCTCTCCCTGGCTACACCTTC. It translates to CASRRDRASLPGYTF. The full variable domain, rest sourced from reference TRBV19 and TRBJ1-2, is DGGITQSPKYLFRKEGQNVTLSCEQNLNHDAMYWYRQDPGQGLRLIYYSQIVNDFQKGDIAEGYSVSREKKESFPLTVTSAQKNPTAFYLCASRRDRASLPGYTFGSGTRLTVV.

This rearrangement joins TRBV5-1 to TRBJ2-7; no clear D gene. CDR1 is SGHRS and CDR2 is YFSETQ in the germline V gene. The CDR3 consists of 14 residues. V shed 0 bases and J shed 0 bases, with 7 bases lying between them. The CDR3 sequence is CASSLVQASYEQYF. DNA for the CDR3: TGCGCCAGCAGCTTGGTTCAGGCCTCCTACGAGCAGTACTTC.

Only a few counts were recorded for this clone. V gene TRBV5-8 combines with J gene TRBJ1-2; 7 bases agree with TRBD1. Germline V gene sequence: CDR1 SGHTS, CDR2 YDEGEE. This CDR3 is built from 13 residues. The trim removed 0 bases at V and 7 bases at J, leaving 3 bases unmatched. CDR3 DNA sequence: TGTGCCAGCAGCTTGGGCGACAGGGCTGGCTACACCTTC. Protein product: CASSLGDRAGYTF.

This clone was seen only once. The rearrangement links TRBV7-6 to TRBJ1-2, with D uncertain. In germline, CDR1 is SGHVS, CDR2 FNYEAQ. V lost 5 bases, J lost 2 bases, and 15 bases lay in between. The CDR3 extends over 15 amino acids. CDR3 in DNA: TGTGCCAGCAGCCCTTCTACCGAACCGAACTATGGCTACACCTTC. Its protein product is CASSPSTEPNYGYTF.

The chain couples TRBV5-6 to TRBJ1-1; D call uncertain. V dropped 7 bases and J dropped 2 bases, with 9 bases sitting between them. The CDR3 spans 12 residues. Germline assignment: CDR1 SGHDT and CDR2 YYEEEE. The CDR3 is CASSTGNTEAFF. CDR3 DNA: TGTGCCAGCTCAACGGGAAACACTGAAGCTTTCTTT. The whole variable domain, filled in from reference TRBV5-6 and TRBJ1-1, reads DAGVTQSPTHLIKTRGQQVTLRCSPKSGHDTVSWYQQALGQGPQFIFQYYEEEERQRGNFPDRFSGHQFPNYSSELNVNALLLGDSALYLCASSTGNTEAFFGQGTRLTVV.

The chain joins TRBV7-9 to TRBJ2-7; 10 positions agree with TRBD2. V gave up 5 bases and J gave up 6 bases; unmatched junction bases: 22. The CDR3 consists of 19 residues. Germline lookup yields CDR1 SEHNR and CDR2 FQNEAQ (reference sequence). CDR3 DNA sequence: TGTGCCAGCAGCCTCCGGAGGTCTAGCGGGGGTTGGTCGTCGGGCGAGCAGTACTTC. This gives the protein CASSLRRSSGGWSSGEQYF.

V and J are TRBV6-5 and TRBJ1-6, with D unresolved. This CDR3 has 14 residues. Trimming removed 2 bases at V and 15 bases at J, with 17 bases between. CDR1 MNHEY and CDR2 SVGAGI come from the germline V gene. The CDR3 nucleotides are TGTGCCAGCAGTTACGGCTTCCCGGAGGTGAGCCTCCACTTT. Its protein is CASSYGFPEVSLHF.

The rearrangement joins TRBV7-6 to TRBJ1-2, with 9 bases matching TRBD1. The CDR3 totals 15 residues. CDR1 and CDR2 from the germline V gene are SGHVS and FNYEAQ. V shed 4 bases and J 4 bases; nucleotides not matched to a gene: 7. The CDR3 is CASSSGQGQGYGYTF. In nucleotides, the CDR3 is TGTGCCAGCAGCTCCGGACAGGGGCAGGGCTATGGCTACACCTTC.

There are a few counts of this clone. The chain employs TRBV5-1 and TRBJ1-5; 9 bases map to TRBD1. Germline V CDR1 and CDR2: SGHRS, YFSETQ. The junction had 3 bases not matched to a gene; V was cut back by 0 bases and J by 5 bases. The CDR3 is made up of 15 amino acids. CDR3 sequence: CASSLGQGGDQPQHF. For the CDR3, the DNA is TGCGCCAGCAGCTTGGGACAGGGGGGCGATCAGCCCCAGCATTTT.